This TCR beta chain was sequenced for a study of early T cells in non-severe SARS-CoV-2 infection. Study-level background: The chains were unpaired, and the sequenced material was bulk RNA from unsorted whole blood.

V lost 0 bases and J lost 3, with 11 bases in between. Germline-derived CDR1 and CDR2 are DFQATT and SNEGSKA (reference sequence). This CDR3 contains 14 residues. In the library, individual cDNA molecules carried attached unique molecular identifiers. TCRdb independently ran MiXCR on the 5' RACE reads; one entry per CDR3 protein. This table holds around 88,000 distinct CDR3 sequences, approximately 15% found once. The source is an adult who was a healthcare worker with PCR-confirmed SARS-CoV-2 infection or an uninfected control (not recorded which). Sequences were obtained from whole blood. The V call is TRBV20-1, the J call TRBJ1-2; D might be TRBD1 (6 bases). Written as DNA, the CDR3 is TGCAGTGCTAGAGACCCGGACAGTTACTATGGCTACACCTTC. Its translation: CSARDPDSYYGYTF.